The clone carrying this T cell receptor (beta chain) was seen a few times. Antigen: not known. The data originate from a study of T cells in localized non-small cell lung cancer. Study-level findings and limits: Elevated circulating T cell density in blood was associated with longer overall survival. For the top 100 tumor clones, a median about 56 also appeared in adjacent lung.

The germline V gene has CDR1 SNHLY and CDR2 FYNNEI. V lost 7 bases, J lost 4 bases, and 16 bases lay in between. This CDR3 contains 14 residues. TCRdb's copy holds only in-frame clones and misses some; the assay was immunoSEQ multiplex PCR. Here the sample spans about 40,000 clones, roughly nine tenths being singletons. The chain carries TRBV2 and TRBJ1-2; tentative D call: TRBD1 (5 bases). The clonotype comes from a woman aged 40 to 75 with stage II lung adenocarcinoma. Sample: PBMCs, taken before any cancer treatment. CDR3 amino acids: CASNSGGGVYGYTF. In nucleotides, the CDR3 is TGTGCCAGCAACAGCGGTGGGGGAGTCTATGGCTACACCTTC.